This TCR beta chain was captured by sequencing in a study of cytomegalovirus exposure and HLA in healthy donors. As for the study in general: A later analysis reported the same platform for the 120 validation repertoires and the 666 first-cohort repertoires.

With respect to this clone: The antigen is not known.

Findings and caveats of the study: About 150 TCR beta chains were listed as cytomegalovirus-associated. Through in vitro validation, three CMV-associated chains were shown to be specific for CMV antigens.

Method: immunoSEQ multiplex PCR; TCRdb's copy keeps in-frame clones and lacks some. The sample holds roughly 300,000 clones, around 87% seen once. From germline, CDR1 is SGHDT and CDR2 YYEEEE. The CDR3 contains 16 residues. V was shortened by 0 bases and J by 3 bases, with 13 bases between the two germline ends. The sequencing input was PBMCs. This sequence originates from a woman in her 30s in good health and CMV-seropositive. The chain combines TRBV5-6 with TRBJ2-1; D is unclear. CDR3 DNA: TGTGCCAGCAGCTTGGCGGAGTTTGAGGACTACAATGAGCAGTTCTTC. It yields the protein CASSLAEFEDYNEQFF. The full variable domain, in which reference TRBV5-6 and TRBJ2-1 provide the parts outside the CDR3, is DAGVTQSPTHLIKTRGQQVTLRCSPKSGHDTVSWYQQALGQGPQFIFQYYEEEERQRGNFPDRFSGHQFPNYSSELNVNALLLGDSALYLCASSLAEFEDYNEQFFGPGTRLTVL.